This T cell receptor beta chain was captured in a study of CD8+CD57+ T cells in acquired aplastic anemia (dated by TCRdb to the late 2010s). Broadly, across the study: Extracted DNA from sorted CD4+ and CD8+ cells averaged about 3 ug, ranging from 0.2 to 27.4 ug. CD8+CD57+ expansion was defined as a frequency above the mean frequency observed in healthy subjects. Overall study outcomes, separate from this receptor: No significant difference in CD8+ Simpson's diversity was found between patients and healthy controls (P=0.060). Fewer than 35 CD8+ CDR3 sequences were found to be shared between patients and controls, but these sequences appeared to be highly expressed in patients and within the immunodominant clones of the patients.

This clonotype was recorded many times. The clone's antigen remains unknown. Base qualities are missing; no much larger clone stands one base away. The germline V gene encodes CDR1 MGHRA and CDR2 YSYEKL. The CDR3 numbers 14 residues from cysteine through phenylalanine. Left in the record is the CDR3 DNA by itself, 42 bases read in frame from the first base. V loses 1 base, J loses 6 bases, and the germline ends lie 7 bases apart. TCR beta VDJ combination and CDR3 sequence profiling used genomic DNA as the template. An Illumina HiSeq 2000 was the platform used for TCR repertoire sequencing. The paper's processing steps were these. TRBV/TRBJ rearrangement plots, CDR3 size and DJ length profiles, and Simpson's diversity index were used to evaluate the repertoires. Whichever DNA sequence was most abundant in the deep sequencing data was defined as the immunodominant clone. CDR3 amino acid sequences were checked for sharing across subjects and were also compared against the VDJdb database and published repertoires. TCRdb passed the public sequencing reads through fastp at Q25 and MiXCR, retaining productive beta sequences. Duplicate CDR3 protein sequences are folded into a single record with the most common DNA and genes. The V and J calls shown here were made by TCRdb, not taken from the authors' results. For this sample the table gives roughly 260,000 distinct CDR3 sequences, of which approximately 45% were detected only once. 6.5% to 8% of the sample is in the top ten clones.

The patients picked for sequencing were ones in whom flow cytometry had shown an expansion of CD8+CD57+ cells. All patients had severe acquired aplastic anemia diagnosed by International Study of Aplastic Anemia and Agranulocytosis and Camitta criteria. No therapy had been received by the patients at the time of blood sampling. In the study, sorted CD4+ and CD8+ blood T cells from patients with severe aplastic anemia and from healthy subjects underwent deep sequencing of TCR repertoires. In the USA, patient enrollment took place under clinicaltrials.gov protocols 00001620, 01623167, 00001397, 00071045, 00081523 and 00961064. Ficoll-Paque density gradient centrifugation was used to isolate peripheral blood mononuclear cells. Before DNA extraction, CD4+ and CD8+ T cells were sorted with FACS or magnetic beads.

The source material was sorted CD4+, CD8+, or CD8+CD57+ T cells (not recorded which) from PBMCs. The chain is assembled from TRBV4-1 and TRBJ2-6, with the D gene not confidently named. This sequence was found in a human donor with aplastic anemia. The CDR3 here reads CASSQAEEANVLTF. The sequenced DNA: TGCGCCAGCAGCCAAGCAGAAGAGGCCAACGTCCTGACTTTC.